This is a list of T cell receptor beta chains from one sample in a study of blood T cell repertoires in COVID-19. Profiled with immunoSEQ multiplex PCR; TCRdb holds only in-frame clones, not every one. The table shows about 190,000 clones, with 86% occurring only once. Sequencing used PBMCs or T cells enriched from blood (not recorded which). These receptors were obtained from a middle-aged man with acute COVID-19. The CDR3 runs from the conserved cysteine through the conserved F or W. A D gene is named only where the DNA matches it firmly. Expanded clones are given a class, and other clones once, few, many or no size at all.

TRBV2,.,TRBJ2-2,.,CASSEMGVPGELFF,TGTGCCAGCAGTGAAATGGGCGTTCCCGGGGAGCTGTTTTTT
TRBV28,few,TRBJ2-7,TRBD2,CASRTPGTSGARDEQYF,TGTGCCAGCCGTACTCCCGGGACTAGCGGGGCTCGGGACGAGCAGTACTTC
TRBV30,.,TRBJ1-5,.,CAWTGGSNQPQHF,TGTGCCTGGACTGGGGGGAGCAATCAGCCCCAGCATTTT
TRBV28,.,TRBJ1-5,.,CASSPSVGPQHF,TGTGCCAGCAGTCCTTCGGTTGGGCCCCAGCATTTT
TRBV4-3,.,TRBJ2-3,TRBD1,CASSQDGTATSTDTQYF,TGCGCCAGCAGCCAAGATGGGACAGCTACTAGCACAGATACGCAGTATTTT
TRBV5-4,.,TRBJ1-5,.,CASSSQGTPQHF,TGTGCCAGCAGCTCGCAGGGAACGCCCCAGCATTTT
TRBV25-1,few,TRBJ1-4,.,CASSPAILGVDEKLFF,TGTGCCAGCAGTCCGGCAATATTAGGGGTAGACGAAAAACTGTTTTTT
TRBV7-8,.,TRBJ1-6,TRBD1,CASSLPPRQGGNSPLHF,TGTGCCAGCAGCTTACCCCCCCGACAGGGCGGGAATTCACCCCTCCACTTT
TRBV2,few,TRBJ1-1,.,CASSPLNTEAFF,TGTGCCAGCAGTCCCTTGAACACTGAAGCTTTCTTT
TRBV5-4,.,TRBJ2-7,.,CASSFRGNSYEQYF,TGTGCCAGCAGCTTTAGAGGGAATTCCTACGAGCAGTACTTC
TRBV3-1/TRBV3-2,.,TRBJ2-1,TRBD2,CASSQRWGGTSGAGQFF,TGTGCCAGCAGCCAAAGGTGGGGGGGGACTAGCGGAGCTGGGCAGTTCTTC
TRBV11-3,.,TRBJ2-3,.,CASSLEFRDTQYF,TGTGCCAGCAGCTTAGAGTTCAGAGATACGCAGTATTTT
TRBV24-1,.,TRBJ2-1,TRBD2,CATSWTSGNEQFF,TGTGCCACCAGTTGGACTAGCGGAAATGAGCAGTTCTTC
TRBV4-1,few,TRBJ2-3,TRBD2,CASSQPGLAGEKTQYF,TGCGCCAGCAGCCAACCTGGACTAGCGGGAGAAAAGACGCAGTATTTT
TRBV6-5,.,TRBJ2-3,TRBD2,CASSYESGGTDTQYF,TGTGCCAGCAGTTACGAGTCGGGAGGAACAGATACGCAGTATTTT
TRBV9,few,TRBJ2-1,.,CASSPSSRGEQFF,TGTGCCAGCAGCCCCTCCTCGCGGGGTGAGCAGTTCTTC
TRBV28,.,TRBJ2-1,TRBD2,CASSYQGLAGHNEQFF,TGTGCCAGCAGTTACCAAGGACTAGCGGGCCACAATGAGCAGTTCTTC
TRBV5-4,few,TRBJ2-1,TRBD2,CASSSSGRAGNEQFF,TGTGCCAGCAGCTCTAGCGGGAGGGCCGGCAATGAGCAGTTCTTC
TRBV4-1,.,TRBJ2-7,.,CASSQVGSGKNEQYF,TGCGCCAGCAGCCAAGTTGGTAGCGGTAAGAACGAGCAGTACTTC